This is a list of T cell receptor beta chains from one sample in a study of T cell repertoires in cytomegalovirus infection. TCRdb re-derived calls from the reads in MiXCR, one entry per CDR3 protein. Of 150,000 to 190,000 distinct CDR3 sequences listed, around 24% are singletons. Sequencing was performed on PBMCs. These receptors all come from a human donor in good health (CMV status not recorded). Some clones in this sample may be carry-over from other donors' samples. Both conserved end residues are part of each CDR3. A row's size may be missing; if present it is once, few, many or a size class.

v_gene: TRBV6-2/TRBV6-3; len: 14; abundance: .; j_gene: TRBJ2-1; CDR3aa: CASRKAQAYNEQFF
v_gene: TRBV15; len: 20; abundance: .; j_gene: TRBJ2-1; CDR3aa: CATSATGLAGDVSPYNEQFF
v_gene: TRBV7-6; len: 12; abundance: few; j_gene: TRBJ2-1; CDR3aa: CARVLALYEQFF
v_gene: TRBV7-2; len: 16; abundance: .; j_gene: TRBJ2-6; CDR3aa: CASSPGRGRGANVLTF
v_gene: TRBV7-2; len: 16; abundance: many; j_gene: TRBJ2-5; CDR3aa: CASPPLKAGLEETQYF
v_gene: TRBV2; len: 14; abundance: few; j_gene: TRBJ1-6; CDR3aa: CASRDREYRSPLHF
v_gene: TRBV9; len: 15; abundance: .; j_gene: TRBJ2-2; CDR3aa: CASSVATRGTGELFF
v_gene: TRBV5-4; len: 14; abundance: many; j_gene: TRBJ2-5; CDR3aa: CASSLDAGQETQYF
v_gene: TRBV6-2/TRBV6-3; len: 15; abundance: .; j_gene: TRBJ2-1; CDR3aa: CASRETGARYNEQFF
v_gene: TRBV19; len: 14; abundance: .; j_gene: TRBJ1-6; CDR3aa: CASTKGVGVIPLHF
v_gene: TRBV6-6; len: 16; abundance: many; j_gene: TRBJ1-2; CDR3aa: CASSYSSGRATYGYTF
v_gene: TRBV7-6; len: 13; abundance: many; j_gene: TRBJ1-5; CDR3aa: CASSWDQDRPQHF
v_gene: TRBV27; len: 13; abundance: few; j_gene: TRBJ2-7; CDR3aa: CASSFQATYEQYF
v_gene: TRBV19; len: 13; abundance: few; j_gene: TRBJ1-5; CDR3aa: CASSDSPNQPQHF
v_gene: TRBV20-1; len: 15; abundance: many; j_gene: TRBJ2-1; CDR3aa: CSARAPSGSYNEQFF
v_gene: TRBV7-2; len: 15; abundance: many; j_gene: TRBJ2-7; CDR3aa: CASSPGGTSGGEQYF
v_gene: TRBV29-1; len: 14; abundance: .; j_gene: TRBJ2-7; CDR3aa: CSVGLAGGPYEQYF
v_gene: TRBV7-6; len: 17; abundance: many; j_gene: TRBJ1-6; CDR3aa: CASSAGDKSMNNSPLHF
v_gene: TRBV5-4; len: 14; abundance: few; j_gene: TRBJ1-1; CDR3aa: CASSRSDRVTEAFF
v_gene: TRBV7-2; len: 13; abundance: many; j_gene: TRBJ2-4; CDR3aa: CASSFDPESIQYF
v_gene: TRBV4-1; len: 15; abundance: many; j_gene: TRBJ2-4; CDR3aa: CASSNLGLPKNIQYF
v_gene: TRBV6-2/TRBV6-3; len: 18; abundance: few; j_gene: TRBJ2-6; CDR3aa: CASSTLPGDRGGANVLTF
v_gene: TRBV6-8; len: 12; abundance: .; j_gene: TRBJ2-5; CDR3aa: CASSAVSETQYF
v_gene: TRBV20-1; len: 14; abundance: few; j_gene: TRBJ2-2; CDR3aa: CSARGQGETGELFF
v_gene: TRBV9; len: 14; abundance: .; j_gene: TRBJ2-1; CDR3aa: CASSGWDSYNEQFF
v_gene: TRBV4-3; len: 16; abundance: .; j_gene: TRBJ2-4; CDR3aa: CASSQGGEFGKNIQYF
v_gene: TRBV6-2/TRBV6-3; len: 19; abundance: .; j_gene: TRBJ2-1; CDR3aa: CASSRSSRLAGVGYNEQFF
v_gene: TRBV5-6; len: 16; abundance: .; j_gene: TRBJ2-2; CDR3aa: CASSPKRVTNTGELFF
v_gene: TRBV7-6; len: 16; abundance: many; j_gene: TRBJ1-6; CDR3aa: CASSLGVSQGYSPLHF
v_gene: TRBV29-1; len: 14; abundance: few; j_gene: TRBJ2-1; CDR3aa: CSVGLGQKAGEQFF
v_gene: TRBV12-3/TRBV12-4; len: 16; abundance: .; j_gene: TRBJ2-7; CDR3aa: CASTTRQGSYHYEQYF
v_gene: TRBV7-9; len: 15; abundance: .; j_gene: TRBJ2-2; CDR3aa: CASSQAGGPTGELFF